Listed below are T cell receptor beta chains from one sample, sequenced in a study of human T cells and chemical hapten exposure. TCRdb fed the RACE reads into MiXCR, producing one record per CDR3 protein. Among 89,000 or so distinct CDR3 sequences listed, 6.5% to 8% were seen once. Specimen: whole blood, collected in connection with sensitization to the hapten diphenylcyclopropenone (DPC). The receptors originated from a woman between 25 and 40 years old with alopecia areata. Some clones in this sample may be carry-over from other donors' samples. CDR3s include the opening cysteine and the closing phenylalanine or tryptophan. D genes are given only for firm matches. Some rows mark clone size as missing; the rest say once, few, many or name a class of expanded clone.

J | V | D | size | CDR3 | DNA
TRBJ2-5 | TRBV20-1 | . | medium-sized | CSARDRLGSQETQYF | TGCAGTGCTAGAGATAGGTTAGGCTCCCAAGAGACCCAGTACTTC
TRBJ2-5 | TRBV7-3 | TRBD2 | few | CASSLIGGVFGTQYF | TGTGCCAGCAGCTTAATTGGGGGGGTCTTTGGGACCCAGTACTTC
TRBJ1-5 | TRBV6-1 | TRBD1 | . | CASSERDRVYNQPQHF | TGTGCCAGCAGTGAAAGGGACAGGGTATACAATCAGCCCCAGCATTTT
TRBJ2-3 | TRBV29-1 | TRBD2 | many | CSGLAGATDTQYF | TGCAGCGGACTAGCGGGAGCCACAGATACGCAGTATTTT
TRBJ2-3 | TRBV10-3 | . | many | CAINGAGTDTQYF | TGTGCCATCAATGGGGCCGGCACAGATACGCAGTATTTT
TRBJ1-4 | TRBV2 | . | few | CAGRTDEEKLFF | TGTGCCGGGCGGACAGACGAGGAAAAACTGTTTTTT
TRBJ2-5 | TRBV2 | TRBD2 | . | CASTGLVRETQYF | TGTGCCAGCACGGGACTAGTCAGAGAGACCCAGTACTTC
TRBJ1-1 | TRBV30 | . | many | CAWTMGGVAFF | TGTGCCTGGACTATGGGGGGTGTCGCTTTCTTT
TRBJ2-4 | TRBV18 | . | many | CASSPGRNKNIQYF | TGTGCCAGCTCACCGGGACGAAACAAAAACATTCAGTACTTC
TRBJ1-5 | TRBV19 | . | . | CASSRDISNQPQHF | TGTGCCAGTAGCAGGGACATTAGCAATCAGCCCCAGCATTTT
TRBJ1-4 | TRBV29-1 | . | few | CSVFEDLRGEKLFF | TGCAGCGTTTTCGAGGACCTAAGGGGTGAAAAACTGTTTTTT